Below, one T cell receptor (beta chain) is given with its context. These data originate in a study of T cells expressing NK-cell markers. In generating TCR beta cDNA, 5'RACE template switching with UMIs was used. TCRdb reanalyzed the 5' RACE reads and collapses them to one entry per CDR3 protein, without DNA. Its listing shows about 460,000 distinct CDR3 sequences. This CDR3 comprises 16 residues. In germline, CDR1 is SGDLS, CDR2 YYNGEE. The chain has TRBV9 and TRBJ2-2; TCRdb calls TRBD2, which cannot be checked without DNA. Sequenced: blood T cells: a sorted CD56 or NKG2C T cell subset, CD4+ or CD8+ T cells, or bulk PBMC T cells (not recorded which). This TCR was sampled from a woman in her forties or fifties in good health. CDR3 amino acids: CASSPRLAANTGELFF.